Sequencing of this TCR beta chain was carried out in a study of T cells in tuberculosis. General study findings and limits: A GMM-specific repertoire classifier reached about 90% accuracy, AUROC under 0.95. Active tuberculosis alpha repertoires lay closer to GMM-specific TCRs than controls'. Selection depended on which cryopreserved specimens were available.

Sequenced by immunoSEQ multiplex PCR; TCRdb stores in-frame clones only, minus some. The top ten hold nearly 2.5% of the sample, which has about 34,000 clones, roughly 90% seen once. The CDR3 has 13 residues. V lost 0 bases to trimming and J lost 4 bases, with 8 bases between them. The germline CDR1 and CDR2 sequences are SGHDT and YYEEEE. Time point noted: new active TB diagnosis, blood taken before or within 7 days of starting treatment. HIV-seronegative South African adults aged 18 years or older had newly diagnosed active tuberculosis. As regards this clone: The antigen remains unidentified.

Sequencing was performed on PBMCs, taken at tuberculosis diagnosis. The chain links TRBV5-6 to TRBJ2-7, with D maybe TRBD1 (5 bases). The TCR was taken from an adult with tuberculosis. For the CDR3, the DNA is TGTGCCAGCAGCTTGGCCAGGGTGTACGAGCAGTACGTC. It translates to CASSLARVYEQYV.